The TCR beta chain described here comes from a study of T cells in Graves' hyperthyroidism and ophthalmopathy. Orbital computed tomography, thyroid ultrasound, serum thyroxine and TRAb, and clinical symptoms together informed the diagnoses. Source material for PBMCs was over 7.5 ml fresh peripheral blood. Notes on the study in general: Expanded thyroid clonotypes (above 0.001) were mostly also found in blood. From stable hyperthyroidism, ophthalmopathy was separated by a 13 V-J model.

The CDR3 is 17 amino acids. The ends lost 4 bases at V and 2 bases at J; junction bases unmatched: 7. Germline CDR1 KGHDR, CDR2 SFDVKD. This clonotype came up many times. Its specificity is not known. What was amplified from RNA transcripts were TCR beta CDR3 regions. TCR CDR3 underwent first-round RT-PCR with the HTBI primer set. TCRdb ran MiXCR on the multiplex PCR reads and lists one entry per CDR3 protein. The data contain roughly 110,000 distinct CDR3 sequences, about 17% of them singletons. This chain connects TRBV24-1 to TRBJ2-1; 10 bases are a match to TRBD2. Sample: blood. This receptor was taken from a woman aged 45-59 years with Graves' hyperthyroidism. The CDR3 DNA reads TGTGCCACCAGTGACCCGGGACTAGCGCCGACCTACAATGAGCAGTTCTTC. Translation: CATSDPGLAPTYNEQFF.